This T cell receptor (beta chain) derives from a study of shared clonotypes between healthy human individuals. Germline assignment: CDR1 SNHLY and CDR2 FYNNEI. The CDR3 loop spans 15 amino acids. J gave up 9 bases and V 5 bases, and 7 bases lay outside the gene matches. Produced via immunoSEQ multiplex PCR; TCRdb's table is partial and in-frame only. The table includes approximately 500,000 clones, approximately 80% detected once. Sequencing was performed on PBMCs. This TCR was sampled from a middle-aged woman in good health. Some clones in this sample may be carry-over from other donors' samples. The chain has TRBV2 and TRBJ2-1, with 13 nucleotides matching TRBD2. The DNA of the CDR3 is TGTGCCAGCAGTCCAAGACTAGCGGGAGGTCGTGAGCAGTTCTTC. This sequence encodes CASSPRLAGGREQFF.